Listed below are T cell receptor beta chains from one sample, sequenced in a study of radiotherapy plus CTLA-4 blockade in lung cancer. Some clones are missing from TCRdb's copy, which holds only in-frame ones; the method was immunoSEQ multiplex PCR. The sample lists some 51,000 clones; approximately 80% were seen once. Sequencing was performed on peripheral blood, taken from a patient treated with radiotherapy plus ipilimumab. These receptors were obtained from a human donor with non-small cell lung cancer whose response to radiotherapy plus ipilimumab could not be evaluated. Both conserved end residues are part of each CDR3. Fields, in order: clone size, D gene, V gene, CDR3 length, J gene, CDR3 protein, CDR3 DNA. The D gene is left open where the match is weak. Rows may omit the clone size; those that give it use once, few, many or a size class.

-	TRBD2	TRBV7-2	19	TRBJ2-5	CASSLEGPAGGPFVGEQYF	TGTGCCAGCAGCTTAGAAGGTCCAGCGGGAGGGCCTTTCGTGGGTGAGCAGTACTTC
-	TRBD2	TRBV4-1	17	TRBJ2-2	CASSQEESGRGTGELFF	TGCGCCAGCAGCCAAGAGGAGAGCGGGAGAGGCACCGGGGAGCTGTTTTTT
-	TRBD1	TRBV27	14	TRBJ1-6	CASSSGQGFSPLHF	TGTGCCAGCAGTTCGGGACAGGGTTTCTCACCCCTCCACTTT
-	TRBD2	TRBV4-3	15	TRBJ2-7	CASSQEGGRHYEQYF	TGCGCCAGCAGCCAAGAGGGCGGGAGACACTACGAGCAGTACTTC
-	-	TRBV7-2	14	TRBJ1-2	CASSFRGAGYGYTF	TGTGCCAGCAGCTTCCGGGGGGCGGGGTATGGCTACACCTTC
-	-	TRBV7-9	12	TRBJ2-3	CAGGRPPDTQYF	TGTGCAGGCGGAAGGCCCCCAGATACGCAGTATTTT
-	TRBD1	TRBV7-2	15	TRBJ2-7	CASSFSGTGNYEQYF	TGTGCCAGCAGCTTCTCCGGGACAGGTAACTACGAGCAGTACTTC
-	TRBD2	TRBV7-8	15	TRBJ2-7	CASSGGGARVYEQYF	TGTGCCAGCAGTGGGGGAGGGGCGCGGGTTTACGAGCAGTACTTC
-	-	TRBV9	15	TRBJ2-7	CASSVGRTPGVEQYF	TGTGCCAGCAGCGTAGGGAGGACTCCCGGGGTCGAGCAGTACTTC
few	TRBD1	TRBV5-4	14	TRBJ1-2	CASSYRQGRDGYTF	TGTGCCAGCAGCTACCGACAGGGAAGGGATGGCTACACCTTC
-	-	TRBV9	16	TRBJ2-5	CASSPTPGQRAETQYF	TGTGCCAGCAGCCCGACACCGGGACAGCGGGCGGAGACCCAGTACTTC
-	-	TRBV5-1	15	TRBJ1-2	CASSLGAGMKDGYTF	TGCGCCAGCAGCTTGGGGGCAGGGATGAAGGATGGCTACACCTTC
-	-	TRBV2	11	TRBJ2-2	CASSPTGELFF	TGTGCCAGCAGCCCTACCGGGGAGCTGTTTTTT
-	TRBD2	TRBV5-6	16	TRBJ2-3	CASSLELAGSTDTQYF	TGTGCCAGCAGCTTGGAGCTAGCGGGGAGCACAGATACGCAGTATTTT
-	TRBD1	TRBV28	16	TRBJ1-5	CASSLPTGDDNQPQHF	TGTGCCAGCAGCCTCCCGACAGGGGACGACAATCAGCCCCAGCATTTT
few	TRBD2	TRBV6-5	15	TRBJ2-7	CASSLSGRASYEQYF	TGTGCCAGCAGCCTCAGCGGGAGAGCCTCCTACGAGCAGTACTTC
-	-	TRBV7-2	13	TRBJ1-5	CASSLDGAQPQHF	TGTGCCAGCAGCTTAGATGGGGCTCAGCCCCAGCATTTT
-	TRBD1	TRBV7-2	13	TRBJ2-7	CASSPGGRYEQYF	TGTGCCAGCAGCCCAGGGGGCAGATACGAGCAGTACTTC
-	TRBD1	TRBV2	15	TRBJ2-7	CASRAGTGGVYEQYF	TGTGCCAGCAGAGCCGGGACAGGGGGGGTCTACGAGCAGTACTTC
few	TRBD1	TRBV7-9	15	TRBJ1-5	CASSSTGAGEQPQHF	TGTGCCAGCAGCTCGACAGGGGCCGGGGAACAGCCCCAGCATTTT
medium-sized	-	TRBV7-2	14	TRBJ2-7	CASRAEGRIYEQYF	TGTGCCAGCAGGGCGGAGGGCCGAATCTACGAGCAGTACTTC
-	-	TRBV15	17	TRBJ1-5	CATSRVPPYGGNQPQHF	TGTGCCACCAGCAGAGTACCACCCTACGGGGGCAATCAGCCCCAGCATTTT
-	-	TRBV6-1	18	TRBJ2-2	CASSELRWQGDLTGELFF	TGTGCCAGCAGTGAGCTACGATGGCAGGGGGACTTGACCGGGGAGCTGTTTTTT
-	-	TRBV5-1	12	TRBJ2-1	CASSLFGGEQFF	TGCGCCAGCAGCTTGTTCGGCGGCGAGCAGTTCTTC
-	-	TRBV28	16	TRBJ1-4	CASSLSGGSTNEKLFF	TGTGCCAGCAGTTTATCGGGGGGGTCAACTAATGAAAAACTGTTTTTT
-	-	TRBV11-2	12	TRBJ2-2	CASSLITGELFF	TGTGCCAGCAGCCTTATAACCGGGGAGCTGTTTTTT
medium-sized	TRBD1	TRBV4-1	14	TRBJ1-2	CASSQDPGQAGYTF	TGCGCCAGCAGCCAAGACCCCGGACAGGCTGGCTACACCTTC
once	-	TRBV19	14	TRBJ2-6	CASSMSSGANVLTF	TGTGCCAGTAGTATGAGCTCTGGGGCCAACGTCCTGACTTTC
-	TRBD1	TRBV11-3	13	TRBJ2-1	CASSFDRDNEQFF	TGTGCCAGCAGCTTCGACAGGGACAATGAGCAGTTCTTC
-	TRBD1	TRBV30	14	TRBJ1-6	CAWSGQGDNSPLHF	TGTGCCTGGAGTGGACAGGGGGATAATTCACCCCTCCACTTT
medium-sized	-	TRBV4-3	16	TRBJ2-3	CASSQAEGSITDTQYF	TGCGCCAGCAGCCAAGCGGAGGGATCGATCACAGATACGCAGTATTTT
-	-	TRBV18	14	TRBJ1-2	CASSPRPPDYGYTF	TGTGCCAGCTCACCACGGCCACCTGACTATGGCTACACCTTC
-	-	TRBV30	13	TRBJ1-2	CAWSVGGKYGYTF	TGTGCCTGGAGTGTGGGGGGGAAATATGGCTACACCTTC
-	TRBD1	TRBV28	14	TRBJ1-5	CASMDRGLGQPQHF	TGTGCCAGCATGGACAGGGGGCTCGGTCAGCCCCAGCATTTT
-	TRBD1	TRBV18	16	TRBJ1-1	CASSPRSGGTNTEAFF	TGTGCCAGCTCACCGCGTTCAGGGGGGACGAACACTGAAGCTTTCTTT